This T cell receptor beta chain is drawn from a study of shared clonotypes between healthy human individuals. Overall study: Plates per donor: three CD4 naive, three CD4 memory, two CD8 naive, one CD8 memory.

The germline gives CDR1 MNHNY, CDR2 SVGAGI (reference sequence). This CDR3 spans 14 amino acids. With 4 bases removed from V and 0 bases from J, the gap between germline ends came to 9 bases. This clone was observed once. Only in-frame clones appear in the TCRdb table, and some are missing; sequencing was by immunoSEQ multiplex PCR. This sample yields roughly 660,000 clones, of which 90% are seen a single time; 34% belongs to the top ten. All donors were healthy HIV-negative adults lacking recent acute infections or vaccinations. Pooled CD45RO+ cells and CCR7-negative CD45RA+ TemRA cells made up CD8 memory.

Material: memory CD8+ T cells from PBMCs. Subset defined: CD45RO+ cells pooled with CCR7-negative TemRA cells. The TCR was taken from a man between 18 and 29 years old in good health. Some clones in this sample may be carry-over from other donors' samples. The genes are TRBV6-6 and TRBJ1-2; no reliable D call. CDR3 sequence: CASSSSRANYGYTF. CDR3 DNA: TGTGCCAGCAGTTCTTCCAGAGCTAACTATGGCTACACCTTC.